These 16 T cell receptor beta chains were sequenced from one sample in a study of identifying expanded T cells in peripheral blood (dated by TCRdb to between 2018 and 2020). Receptor libraries were prepared by the immunoSEQ multiplex PCR assay. Not all clones reach the TCRdb copy of this immuneACCESS table, which keeps in-frame sequences only. Checked studies attribute under half of the gap to unresolved V genes and leave the rest unexplained. For this sample the table gives approximately 50,000 clones, of which 82% were detected only once. In total, the top ten clones hold about 14% of the sample. Sequencing was done on a sample of blood. Receptor source: a person aged 18 to 70 in good health.

The J gene is TRBJ1-1, the V gene TRBV30, with 8 bases fitting TRBD1. The CDR3 totals 15 residues. J gave up 1 base and V 2 bases, and 6 bases lay outside the gene matches. Per germline, CDR1 GTSNPN and CDR2 SVGIG (reference sequence). Here the CDR3 reads CAWSFPDRANTEAFF. The CDR3 DNA reads as TGTGCCTGGAGTTTTCCGGACAGGGCGAACACTGAAGCTTTCTTT.

This clone was seen a handful of times. The sample holds other DNA sequences that translate to the same CDR3. The chain employs TRBV6-1 and TRBJ2-1; a possible D gene is TRBD2 (6 bases). V was trimmed by 7 bases and J by 0 bases, leaving 10 bases between them. Germline V gives CDR1 MNHNS, CDR2 SASEGT. The CDR3 contains 14 residues. In nucleotides, the CDR3 is TGTGCCAGCAAGGGGACTCCCTCCTACAATGAGCAGTTCTTC. Encoded protein: CASKGTPSYNEQFF.

V gene TRBV7-9 combines with J gene TRBJ1-2; no clear D. This CDR3 region has 19 residues. V lost 7 bases to trimming and J lost 0 bases, with 27 bases between them. CDR1 SEHNR and CDR2 FQNEAQ come from the germline V gene (reference sequence). The DNA of the CDR3 is TGTGCCAGCACTTCTACCATGGTCGTTCATCCCCCAACTAACTATGGCTACACCTTC. Its protein product is CASTSTMVVHPPTNYGYTF.

The V and J genes are TRBV11-3 and TRBJ2-1, with TRBD2 matching 15 bases. CDR3 length: 16 amino acids. Germline trimming cut 5 bases from V and 9 bases from J; bases unmatched to any gene: 8. Germline loops: CDR1 SGHNT, CDR2 YENEEA. The CDR3 here is CASSRSGLAGGGEQFF. For the CDR3, the DNA is TGTGCCAGCAGCCGATCAGGACTAGCGGGAGGGGGTGAGCAGTTCTTC. Filled out from reference TRBV11-3 and TRBJ2-1, the complete variable domain reads EAGVVQSPRYKIIEKKQPVAFWCNPISGHNTLYWYLQNLGQGPELLIRYENEEAVDDSQLPKDRFSAERLKGVDSTLKIQPAELGDSAVYLCASSRSGLAGGGEQFFGPGTRLTVL.

The chain couples TRBV7-8 to TRBJ2-1; 10 bases are a match to TRBD2. The CDR3 is made up of 17 amino acids. Trimming cost V 2 bases and J 5 bases; bases outside gene matches: 9. Looked up from germline, CDR1 is SGHVS and CDR2 is FQNEAQ. The CDR3 spells CASSLRVGTSENNEQFF. The CDR3 bases are TGTGCCAGCAGCTTAAGGGTCGGGACTAGCGAAAACAATGAGCAGTTCTTC.

In this sample, this clone turned up a few times. The CDR3 sequence: CASSAYYQPQHF. CDR3 nucleotide sequence: TGTGCCAGCAGTGCTTACTATCAGCCCCAGCATTTT. The V call is TRBV6-1, the J call TRBJ1-5, with no clear D. Per the germline V gene, CDR1 is MNHNS and CDR2 is SASEGT. The CDR3 sequence is 12 residues long. The germline V and J ends were trimmed by 4 bases and 5 bases, with 6 bases remaining between them.

The rearrangement links TRBV4-1 to TRBJ2-5, with D perhaps TRBD2 (7 bases). The CDR3 contains 15 residues. Trimming stripped 3 bases from V and 3 bases from J, with 14 bases between. Per the germline V gene, CDR1 is MGHRA and CDR2 is YSYEKL. The CDR3 reads CASSQERGGEETQYF. Here the CDR3 DNA reads TGCGCCAGCAGCCAGGAGAGAGGGGGGGAAGAGACCCAGTACTTC.

The chain is built from TRBV25-1 and TRBJ1-2, with D perhaps matching TRBD1 (6 bases). Trimming stripped 6 bases from V and 4 bases from J, with 12 bases between. The CDR3 consists of 13 residues. In germline, CDR1 is MGHDK, CDR2 SYGVNS. The CDR3 DNA reads TGTGCCAGCAGCCAGGGGTTATTCTATGGCTACACCTTC. It codes for CASSQGLFYGYTF.

This clone was detected only once. The genes are TRBV5-8 and TRBJ1-5; 7 bases are a match to TRBD1. V shed 4 bases and J 0 bases; nucleotides not matched to a gene: 4. The CDR3 length is 15 residues. Germline V gene data show CDR1 as SGHTS and CDR2 as YDEGEE. The CDR3 DNA reads TGTGCCAGCAGCGCCGGGACAGCTAGCAATCAGCCCCAGCATTTT. It specifies CASSAGTASNQPQHF.

The genes are TRBV27 and TRBJ2-7; TRBD2 agrees at 7 bases. The J segment lost 2 bases and the V segment lost 4 bases, leaving 8 bases of the junction unmatched. In germline, CDR1 is MNHEY, CDR2 SMNVEV (reference sequence). The CDR3 has 15 residues. The CDR3, as DNA: TGTGCCAGCAGTTATTCGTCTGGGGGGGCCTACGAGCAGTACGTC. This sequence encodes CASSYSSGGAYEQYV.

The chain couples TRBV10-1 to TRBJ2-1; 10 bases map to TRBD1. The CDR3 covers 14 residues. CDR1 and CDR2 (germline): WNHNN, SYGVQD (reference sequence). V lost 7 bases, J lost 6 bases, and 6 bases stayed unmatched. The DNA for the CDR3 is TGCGCCAGCATAGACAGGGGGCTATTCAATGAGCAGTTCTTC. It specifies CASIDRGLFNEQFF.

J is TRBJ2-7 and V is TRBV11-3; 8 nucleotides align to TRBD1. Germline trimming cut 0 bases from V and 3 bases from J; bases unmatched to any gene: 7. This CDR3 is 16 amino acids long. Germline V gives CDR1 SGHNT, CDR2 YENEEA. CDR3 loop: CASSLDRTGGNYEQYF. CDR3 nucleotides: TGTGCCAGCAGCTTAGATCGTACAGGGGGTAACTACGAGCAGTACTTC.

The genes are TRBV27 and TRBJ1-5; TRBD1 is a possible D gene (6 bases). Germline V gene data show CDR1 as MNHEY and CDR2 as SMNVEV (reference sequence). The V end was cut by 1 base, the J end by 1 base, with 14 bases between. There are 17 residues in the CDR3. CDR3 protein: CASSLYWMRGSNQPQHF. The CDR3 bases are TGTGCCAGCAGTTTATACTGGATGAGGGGGAGCAATCAGCCCCAGCATTTT.

This clone was detected only a few times. CDR3: CAISEGPYGYTF. The CDR3 nucleotides read TGTGCCATCAGTGAAGGCCCCTATGGCTACACCTTC. V is TRBV10-3 and J is TRBJ1-2, with D uncertain. V was cut by 3 bases and J by 4 bases, with 6 bases left in between. This CDR3 comprises 12 residues. The V gene's germline CDR1 is ENHRY and CDR2 SYGVKD.

The genes are TRBV18 and TRBJ1-1, with unresolved D. CDR1 is KGHSH and CDR2 is LQKENI in the germline V gene. Trimming stripped 8 bases from V and 2 bases from J, with 9 bases between. This CDR3 region has 12 residues. The chain's CDR3 is CASTKLNTEAFF. The CDR3 DNA reads TGTGCCAGCACAAAGTTAAACACTGAAGCTTTCTTT.

This chain links TRBV5-1 with TRBJ2-2; D call uncertain. CDR1 and CDR2 (germline): SGHRS, YFSETQ. This CDR3 has 14 amino acids. V gave up 6 bases and J gave up 0 bases, with 9 bases separating them. CDR3 DNA: TGCGCCAGCACTTATACCGCGAACACCGGGGAGCTGTTTTTT. As protein: CASTYTANTGELFF.